The rows below give T cell receptor beta chains drawn from one sample of a study of sequential checkpoint blockade in melanoma. The method was immunoSEQ multiplex PCR; TCRdb's version includes in-frame clones alone and lacks a portion of them. The data show roughly 28,000 clones, roughly 81% seen once. Source: CD8+ T cells sorted from blood (inferred from file names), taken from a patient given nivolumab and ipilimumab in sequence. These receptors came from a human donor with melanoma. CDR3s include the opening cysteine and the closing phenylalanine or tryptophan. A D gene is named only where the DNA matches it firmly. The size entry is marked missing in some rows and otherwise reads once, few, many or a size class.

clone size	V gene	D gene	CDR3 length	J gene	CDR3 DNA	CDR3 protein
-	TRBV4-2	TRBD1	16	TRBJ2-7	TGTGCCAGCAGCCAAGATGGGACAGGGAACCTCTACGAGCAGTACTTC	CASSQDGTGNLYEQYF
-	TRBV27	-	14	TRBJ2-7	TGTGCCAGCAGTCCAGGGACAAGGGCCTACGAGCAGTACTTC	CASSPGTRAYEQYF
-	TRBV28	TRBD2	15	TRBJ2-7	TGTGCCAGCAGTCCCATCGGGGGGGCGTACTACGAGCAGTACTTC	CASSPIGGAYYEQYF
-	TRBV7-9	TRBD1	15	TRBJ2-7	TGTGCCAGCAGCTTCCGTGACAGGGACTCCTACGAGCAGTACTTC	CASSFRDRDSYEQYF
-	TRBV9	TRBD1	17	TRBJ1-3	TGTGCCAGCAGCGTAGACGGACAGGGTGGCTCTGGAAACACCATATATTTT	CASSVDGQGGSGNTIYF
-	TRBV13	-	14	TRBJ2-2	TGTGCCAGCAGCCTCTTTTCGAACACCGGGGAGCTGTTTTTT	CASSLFSNTGELFF
-	TRBV6-1	TRBD1	13	TRBJ1-2	TGTGCCAGCACTGGCAGGGGGAACTATGGCTACACCTTC	CASTGRGNYGYTF
-	TRBV28	-	14	TRBJ2-5	TGTGCCAGCAGTTTCCCCCTATCCGAGGCCCAGCAGTACTTC	CASSFPLSEAQQYF
few	TRBV2	-	14	TRBJ2-5	TGTGCCAGCAGTGACCTTGGGGGCCGGGAGACCCAGTACTTC	CASSDLGGRETQYF
-	TRBV7-7	TRBD2	15	TRBJ2-1	TGTGCTAGCAGCACAGGACTAGCGGAGTACAATGAGCAGTTCTTC	CASSTGLAEYNEQFF
few	TRBV11-3	TRBD2	15	TRBJ2-2	TGTGCCAGCAGCTTAGCGGGAGGGTACACCGGGGAGCTGTTTTTT	CASSLAGGYTGELFF
-	TRBV6-6	-	11	TRBJ2-1	TGTGCCACAGAAGGCCTAGTTGAGCAGTTCTTC	CATEGLVEQFF
few	TRBV27	TRBD1	14	TRBJ2-7	TGTGCCAGCAGGATAGACAGGGGGCCCTACGAGCAGTACTTC	CASRIDRGPYEQYF
-	TRBV11-2	-	13	TRBJ2-7	TGTGCCAGCAGCTTACAGGGCTCCTACGAGCAGTACTTC	CASSLQGSYEQYF
-	TRBV4-3	-	15	TRBJ1-6	TGCGCCAGCAGCCAAGGAAGGGGCCCAAATTCACCCCTCCACTTT	CASSQGRGPNSPLHF
-	TRBV13	-	16	TRBJ2-3	TGTGCCAGCAGCTTCGTCCAACAGGGACACCAAGATACGCAGTATTTT	CASSFVQQGHQDTQYF
-	TRBV5-6	TRBD2	16	TRBJ2-7	TGTGCCAGCAGCGGAAGGGCTAGCGGGGGGGCCTACGAGCAGTACTTC	CASSGRASGGAYEQYF
-	TRBV9	TRBD1	14	TRBJ2-7	TGTGCCAGCAGCGTAGGGGACAGGGCTTACGAGCAGTACTTC	CASSVGDRAYEQYF
-	TRBV6-1	TRBD1	15	TRBJ1-3	TGTGCCAGCAGGGCCCAGGGGGCTGGTGGAAACACCATATATTTT	CASRAQGAGGNTIYF
-	TRBV5-8	-	14	TRBJ2-3	TGTGCCAGCAGCTTGGAACAGAACACAGATACGCAGTATTTT	CASSLEQNTDTQYF
-	TRBV5-6	-	14	TRBJ1-2	TGTGCCAGCAGCTTGGGACAGTCTAACTATGGCTACACCTTC	CASSLGQSNYGYTF
few	TRBV25-1	-	11	TRBJ2-5	TGTGCCAGCAGTAACAGAGGGTCCCAGTACTTC	CASSNRGSQYF
few	TRBV4-3	-	14	TRBJ2-4	TGCGCCAGCAGCCAAGACAGGCCCACCTCCCTTCAGTACTTC	CASSQDRPTSLQYF
-	TRBV4-3	-	15	TRBJ1-2	TGCGCCAGCAGCCAAGAAACCGCGCCCAACTATGGCTACACCTTC	CASSQETAPNYGYTF
once	TRBV30	TRBD1	15	TRBJ2-3	TGTGCCTGGAGTGTCGGGACAGGGGGTCTAGATACGCAGTATTTT	CAWSVGTGGLDTQYF
-	TRBV5-4	TRBD2	16	TRBJ2-1	TGTGCCAGCAGCTCGGCTCCTAGCGGGAGTTACAATGAGCAGTTCTTC	CASSSAPSGSYNEQFF
-	TRBV11-2	-	11	TRBJ2-7	TGTGCCAGCCGTCAGGACAACGAGCAGTACTTC	CASRQDNEQYF
-	TRBV27	TRBD2	15	TRBJ2-7	TGTGCCAGCAGTTTCGGGGGGGCTTCAGCCTACGAGCAGTACTTC	CASSFGGASAYEQYF
-	TRBV6-5	-	14	TRBJ2-2	TGTGCCAGCAGTTACCCCCAGAACACCGGGGAGCTGTTTTTT	CASSYPQNTGELFF
few	TRBV11-2	TRBD1	14	TRBJ2-7	TGTGCCAGCAGCCTGGGACAGTTCCGCTACGAGCAGTACTTC	CASSLGQFRYEQYF
few	TRBV4-3	TRBD1	16	TRBJ1-6	TGCGCCAGCAGCCAAGAGAGGGGCAGGGGGTCCTCCCCCCTCCACTTT	CASSQERGRGSSPLHF
once	TRBV27	-	13	TRBJ2-5	TGTGCCAGCAGTTCTCAGGGAGGCGAGACCCAGTACTTC	CASSSQGGETQYF
-	TRBV5-1	-	13	TRBJ1-2	TGCGCCAGCAGCTTAGACGGGGACTATGGCTACACCTTC	CASSLDGDYGYTF
-	TRBV19	-	15	TRBJ2-1	TGTGCCAGTAGTATTCGGGCGGGGCCCGTCAATGAGCAGTTCTTC	CASSIRAGPVNEQFF
-	TRBV28	TRBD1	14	TRBJ1-4	TGTGCCAGCGTGAAGGGGACAGGGGGTGAAAAACTGTTTTTT	CASVKGTGGEKLFF
few	TRBV7-9	-	13	TRBJ2-1	TGTGCCAGCAGCCCAACGCCGGGACTTGGGCAGTTCTTC	CASSPTPGLGQFF
-	TRBV30	-	15	TRBJ2-6	TGTGCCTGGACCCCTGCTATGGCTGGGGCCAACGTCCTGACTTTC	CAWTPAMAGANVLTF
few	TRBV19	-	12	TRBJ1-1	TGTGCCAGTAGTATAGGCTACAGGGAAGCTTTCTTT	CASSIGYREAFF
-	TRBV2	TRBD2	13	TRBJ2-7	TGTGCCACCTCCCGGGGGGGAGCTAACGAGCAGTACTTC	CATSRGGANEQYF
-	TRBV7-6	-	13	TRBJ2-1	TGTGCCAGCAGCCAAGCCCCCGGGAATGAGCAGTTCTTC	CASSQAPGNEQFF
-	TRBV6-1	-	15	TRBJ2-7	TGTGCCAGCAGTGAGTCTCCGGGGAGCCCCTACGAGCAGTACTTC	CASSESPGSPYEQYF
-	TRBV6-1	TRBD1	13	TRBJ2-5	TGTGCCACCCAGGGACAGGCGTGGAAGACCCAGTACTTC	CATQGQAWKTQYF
once	TRBV11-2	-	11	TRBJ2-5	TGTGCCAGCAGCGGTTCGGGTCCCCAGTACTTC	CASSGSGPQYF
few	TRBV21-1	-	17	TRBJ1-5	TGTGCCAGCACAATGACAGGGGCTGGGAAAAGCAATCAGCCCCAGCATTTT	CASTMTGAGKSNQPQHF